A selection of T cell receptor beta chains follows, all from one sample in a study of T cells in Graves' hyperthyroidism and ophthalmopathy. TCRdb processed the multiplex PCR reads anew with MiXCR; each CDR3 protein has one entry. The top ten clones hold less than 25% of a sample with about 360,000 distinct CDR3 sequences, about 13% of them seen once. The sequenced sample was blood. These receptor sequences come from a man aged 30 to 45 with Graves' hyperthyroidism that later progressed to Graves' ophthalmopathy. Both conserved end residues are part of each CDR3. The D gene is left open where the match is weak. Only some rows state a clone size, as once, few, many or a class for expanded clones.

d_call j_call v_call clone_size cdr3_aa cdr3_nt
NA TRBJ1-2 TRBV6-1 few CASTQTANYGYTF TGTGCCAGCACCCAGACGGCTAACTATGGCTACACCTTC
NA TRBJ2-5 TRBV27 many CASSLTLSGLQETQYF TGTGCCAGCAGTTTAACACTTAGCGGCCTTCAAGAGACCCAGTACTTC
NA TRBJ2-5 TRBV30 NA CAWTLSQETQYF TGTGCCTGGACCCTAAGTCAAGAGACCCAGTACTTC
NA TRBJ2-5 TRBV14 NA CASSQGVGKTQYF TGTGCCAGCAGCCAGGGGGTCGGGAAGACCCAGTACTTC
TRBD2 TRBJ2-1 TRBV6-1 NA CASSELLTSGGTNEQFF TGTGCCAGCAGTGAACTCCTAACTAGCGGGGGAACGAATGAGCAGTTCTTC
TRBD1 TRBJ2-1 TRBV2 many CASSLTGKGEQFF TGTGCCAGCAGTCTGACAGGGAAGGGTGAGCAGTTCTTC
TRBD1 TRBJ2-1 TRBV5-1 once CASSIGQVGNEQFF TGCGCCAGCAGCATTGGACAGGTCGGCAATGAGCAGTTCTTC
NA TRBJ2-5 TRBV2 few CASIHDRTQETQYF TGTGCCAGCATTCATGACAGGACTCAAGAGACCCAGTACTTC
NA TRBJ2-2 TRBV11-2 many CASTNIGGRRSGELFF TGTGCCAGCACCAACATTGGGGGGCGAAGGTCCGGGGAGCTGTTTTTT
NA TRBJ2-5 TRBV29-1 few CSVSRETQYF TGCAGCGTTTCCAGGGAGACCCAGTACTTC
TRBD1 TRBJ1-5 TRBV27 many CASSSDTGGNQPQHF TGTGCCAGCAGCTCTGATACAGGGGGCAATCAGCCCCAGCATTTT
TRBD1 TRBJ1-1 TRBV29-1 many CSVETGQGAEAFF TGCAGCGTTGAAACGGGACAGGGAGCTGAAGCTTTCTTT
TRBD1 TRBJ2-7 TRBV20-1 NA CSALRQGSSYEQYF TGCAGTGCTCTAAGACAGGGGAGCTCCTACGAGCAGTACTTC
NA TRBJ1-5 TRBV20-1 many CSAMDRHSNQPQHF TGCAGTGCTATGGACAGACATAGCAATCAGCCCCAGCATTTT
NA TRBJ1-1 TRBV29-1 many CSVEGRLTTEAFF TGCAGCGTTGAGGGGCGCCTGACGACTGAAGCTTTCTTT
NA TRBJ1-3 TRBV2 many CASTGMSGTIYF TGTGCCAGCACAGGCATGAGTGGCACCATATATTTT
NA TRBJ1-5 TRBV3-1 few CASSRGSGGPYSNQPQHF TGTGCCAGCAGCCGGGGGTCCGGGGGCCCTTATAGCAATCAGCCCCAGCATTTT
NA TRBJ2-3 TRBV6-1 few CASSERGGNTDTQYF TGTGCCAGCAGTGAACGCGGGGGCAACACAGATACGCAGTATTTT
NA TRBJ1-1 TRBV10-1 many CASSDGRGAFF TGCGCCAGCAGTGACGGCAGGGGAGCTTTCTTT
NA TRBJ1-4 TRBV2 many CASSKTVPGLANEKLFF TGTGCCAGCAGTAAGACAGTCCCGGGGTTGGCTAATGAAAAACTGTTTTTT
NA TRBJ2-3 TRBV18 many CASSPPSGRSTDTQYF TGTGCCAGCTCACCACCGAGCGGGCGGAGCACAGATACGCAGTATTTT
NA TRBJ2-3 TRBV5-1 many CASTLTDLADTQYF TGCGCCAGCACCCTAACCGACTTGGCAGATACGCAGTATTTT
TRBD2 TRBJ2-7 TRBV12-3/TRBV12-4 many CASSDGTPKAGEQYF TGTGCCAGCAGTGACGGGACTCCCAAAGCGGGAGAGCAGTACTTC
TRBD2 TRBJ2-3 TRBV12-3/TRBV12-4 many CASSFLTSGGTDTQYF TGTGCCAGCAGTTTCTTGACTAGCGGGGGAACAGATACGCAGTATTTT
TRBD1 TRBJ2-5 TRBV4-1 NA CASSQPQGSQETQYF TGCGCCAGCAGCCAACCACAGGGGTCCCAAGAGACCCAGTACTTC
NA TRBJ1-1 TRBV3-1 many CASSQDLAGMNTEAFF TGTGCCAGCAGCCAAGATCTGGCAGGCATGAACACTGAAGCTTTCTTT
NA TRBJ2-7 TRBV11-2 NA CASSLRVGTPYEQYF TGTGCCAGCAGCTTGCGAGTCGGGACCCCCTACGAGCAGTACTTC
NA TRBJ2-7 TRBV5-1 many CASSFSRVWVDEQYF TGCGCCAGCAGCTTTTCGAGGGTTTGGGTCGACGAGCAGTACTTC
TRBD1 TRBJ1-1 TRBV7-9 many CASSFFQGDGTEAFF TGTGCCAGCAGCTTCTTCCAGGGGGATGGCACTGAAGCTTTCTTT
NA TRBJ1-5 TRBV2 many CASSGQRVNQPQHF TGTGCCAGCAGTGGACAGCGTGTCAATCAGCCCCAGCATTTT
NA TRBJ2-7 TRBV28 NA CASRQTPYEQYF TGTGCCAGCAGACAGACACCCTACGAGCAGTACTTC
NA TRBJ2-3 TRBV5-5 many CASSLVREVDTQYF TGTGCCAGCAGCTTGGTAAGGGAGGTAGATACGCAGTATTTT
NA TRBJ1-5 TRBV9 NA CASSGPGISNQPQHF TGTGCCAGCAGCGGCCCGGGGATAAGCAATCAGCCCCAGCATTTT
NA TRBJ2-5 TRBV7-7 many CASSLRDGQETQYF TGTGCTAGCAGCCTCCGGGACGGTCAAGAGACCCAGTACTTC
NA TRBJ1-4 TRBV28 many CASSPRGGTNEKLFF TGTGCCAGCAGTCCCCGGGGCGGTACTAATGAAAAACTGTTTTTT
NA TRBJ1-3 TRBV20-1 many CSARDQTHGNTIYF TGCAGTGCTAGAGATCAGACGCATGGAAACACCATATATTTT
TRBD1 TRBJ1-1 TRBV9 many CASSSGQGMGNTEAFF TGTGCCAGCAGCTCGGGACAGGGGATGGGGAACACTGAAGCTTTCTTT
TRBD2 TRBJ2-1 TRBV4-1 few CASSQGEASGGPYNEQFF TGCGCCAGCAGCCAAGGGGAGGCTAGCGGGGGGCCATACAATGAGCAGTTCTTC
NA TRBJ2-5 TRBV3-1 few CASSQDYNSPMQTQYF TGTGCCAGCAGCCAAGATTACAACAGCCCTATGCAGACCCAGTACTTC
NA TRBJ2-3 TRBV28 NA CASSLISLGTDTQYF TGTGCCAGCAGTTTAATCTCTCTTGGGACAGATACGCAGTATTTT
NA TRBJ1-5 TRBV6-1 many CASTEVGGNQPQHF TGTGCCAGCACCGAAGTGGGCGGCAATCAGCCCCAGCATTTT
NA TRBJ1-4 TRBV5-8 many CASSPRQNEKLFF TGTGCCAGCAGCCCACGACAGAATGAAAAACTGTTTTTT
TRBD1 TRBJ2-7 TRBV30 few CAGQGASLEQYF TGTGCTGGACAGGGGGCAAGTCTCGAGCAGTACTTC
TRBD1 TRBJ1-2 TRBV20-1 NA CSAVGQGAIGYTF TGCAGTGCTGTCGGGCAGGGGGCGATAGGCTACACCTTC
TRBD1 TRBJ2-2 TRBV11-2 NA CASSAYRGDGELFF TGTGCCAGCAGCGCATACAGGGGGGACGGGGAGCTGTTTTTT
TRBD1 TRBJ1-4 TRBV29-1 few CSARSGTGWEKLFF TGCAGCGCCCGGTCCGGGACAGGATGGGAAAAACTGTTTTTT
NA TRBJ1-6 TRBV7-6 NA CASSLAGPGGSPLHF TGTGCCAGCAGCTTAGCAGGGCCCGGGGGTTCACCCCTCCACTTT
NA TRBJ2-6 TRBV6-1 NA CASSPLDSGANVLTF TGTGCCAGCAGTCCCCTTGATTCTGGGGCCAACGTCCTGACTTTC
NA TRBJ1-2 TRBV5-1 many CASSHTDREADYGYTF TGCGCCAGCAGCCATACCGACCGGGAGGCGGACTATGGCTACACCTTC
TRBD1 TRBJ2-7 TRBV20-1 many CSARDPGQGNYEQYF TGCAGTGCTAGAGATCCGGGACAGGGGAACTACGAGCAGTACTTC
NA TRBJ1-1 TRBV2 many CASSEAGPSRNTEAFF TGTGCCAGCAGTGAAGCTGGGCCCTCTAGGAACACTGAAGCTTTCTTT
NA TRBJ1-3 TRBV5-1 few CASSHDGSSGNTIYF TGCGCCAGCAGCCACGACGGATCCTCTGGAAACACCATATATTTT
TRBD1 TRBJ2-5 TRBV18 many CASSPGDRVQETQYF TGTGCCAGCTCACCGGGGGACAGAGTCCAAGAGACCCAGTACTTC
NA TRBJ2-3 TRBV7-9 many CASSLLLTDTQYF TGTGCCAGCAGCTTACTCCTAACAGATACGCAGTATTTT
TRBD1 TRBJ1-2 TRBV6-2/TRBV6-3 many CASRRTGGNYGYTF TGTGCCAGCAGACGGACAGGGGGAAACTATGGCTACACCTTC
NA TRBJ1-2 TRBV9 NA CASSGRTALYYGYTF TGTGCCAGCAGCGGACGGACAGCATTATACTATGGCTACACCTTC
NA TRBJ1-1 TRBV19 NA CASSRNLEAFF TGTGCCAGTTCGCGGAATCTTGAAGCTTTCTTT
NA TRBJ1-5 TRBV10-3 many CAISREFDQPQHF TGTGCCATCAGTCGGGAGTTTGATCAGCCCCAGCATTTT